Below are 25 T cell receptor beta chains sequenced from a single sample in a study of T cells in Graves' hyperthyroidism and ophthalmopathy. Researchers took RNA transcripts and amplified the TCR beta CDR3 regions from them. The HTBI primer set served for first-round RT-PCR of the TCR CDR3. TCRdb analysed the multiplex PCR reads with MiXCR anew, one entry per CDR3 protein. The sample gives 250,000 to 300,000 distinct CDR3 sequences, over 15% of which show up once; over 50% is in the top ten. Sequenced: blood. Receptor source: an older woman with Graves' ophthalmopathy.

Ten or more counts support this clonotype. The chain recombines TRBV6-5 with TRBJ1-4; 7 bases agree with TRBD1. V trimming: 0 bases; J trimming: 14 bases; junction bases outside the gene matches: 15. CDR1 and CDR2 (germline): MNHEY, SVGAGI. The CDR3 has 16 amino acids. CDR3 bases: TGTGCCAGCAGTTACTCAGGTTCGGCAGGGGGTCTGGCTCTGTTTTTT. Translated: CASSYSGSAGGLALFF.

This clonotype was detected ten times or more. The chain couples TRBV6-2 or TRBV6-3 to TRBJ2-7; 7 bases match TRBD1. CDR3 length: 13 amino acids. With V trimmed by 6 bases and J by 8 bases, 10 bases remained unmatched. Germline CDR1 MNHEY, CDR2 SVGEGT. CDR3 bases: TGTGCCAGCAGGGACAGGTATCCTACGAAGCAGTACTTC. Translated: CASRDRYPTKQYF.

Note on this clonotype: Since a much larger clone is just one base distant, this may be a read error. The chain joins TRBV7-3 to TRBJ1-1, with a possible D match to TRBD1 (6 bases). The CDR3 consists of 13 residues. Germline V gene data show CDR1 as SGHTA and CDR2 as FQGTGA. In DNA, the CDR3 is TGTGCCAGCAGCCGAACAGGGTCCACTGAAGCTTCCTTT. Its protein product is CASSRTGSTEASF.

DNA for the CDR3: TGTGCCAGTAGTATTAGAGGCTCTGGAAACACCATATATTTT. Translation gives CASSIRGSGNTIYF. J is TRBJ1-3 and V is TRBV19; D is ambiguous. V shed 3 bases and J shed 0 bases, with 6 bases lying between them. There are 14 residues in the CDR3. Germline CDR1 is LNHDA and CDR2 is SQIVND (reference sequence). The full variable domain, completed using reference TRBV19 and TRBJ1-3, is DGGITQSPKYLFRKEGQNVTLSCEQNLNHDAMYWYRQDPGQGLRLIYYSQIVNDFQKGDIAEGYSVSREKKESFPLTVTSAQKNPTAFYLCASSIRGSGNTIYFGEGSWLTVV.

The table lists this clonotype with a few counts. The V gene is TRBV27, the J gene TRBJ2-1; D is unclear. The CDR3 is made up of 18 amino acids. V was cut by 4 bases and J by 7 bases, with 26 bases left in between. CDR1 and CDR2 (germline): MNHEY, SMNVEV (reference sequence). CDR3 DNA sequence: TGTGCCAGCAGTTCGAGACCCCCACTTCAATGGTTCTTTAATGAGCAGTTCTTC. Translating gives CASSSRPPLQWFFNEQFF.

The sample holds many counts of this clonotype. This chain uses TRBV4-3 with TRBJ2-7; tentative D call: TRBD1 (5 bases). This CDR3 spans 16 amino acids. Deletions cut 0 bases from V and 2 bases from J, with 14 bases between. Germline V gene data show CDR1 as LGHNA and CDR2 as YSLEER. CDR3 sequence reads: CASSQDPDSRAYEQYF. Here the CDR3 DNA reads TGCGCCAGCAGCCAAGATCCTGACAGCAGAGCCTACGAGCAGTACTTC.

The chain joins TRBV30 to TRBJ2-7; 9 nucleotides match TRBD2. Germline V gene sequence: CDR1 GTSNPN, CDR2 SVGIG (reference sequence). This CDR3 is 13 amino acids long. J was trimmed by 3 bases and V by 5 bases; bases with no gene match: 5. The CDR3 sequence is CAWDSGSVYEQYF. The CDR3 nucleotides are TGTGCCTGGGATAGCGGGAGTGTCTACGAGCAGTACTTC.

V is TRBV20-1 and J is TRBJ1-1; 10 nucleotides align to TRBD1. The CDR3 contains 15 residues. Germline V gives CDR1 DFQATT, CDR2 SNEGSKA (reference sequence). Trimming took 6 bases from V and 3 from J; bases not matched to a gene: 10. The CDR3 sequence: CSALGGGQGDTEAFF. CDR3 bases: TGCAGTGCCCTCGGGGGCGGACAGGGGGACACTGAAGCTTTCTTT.

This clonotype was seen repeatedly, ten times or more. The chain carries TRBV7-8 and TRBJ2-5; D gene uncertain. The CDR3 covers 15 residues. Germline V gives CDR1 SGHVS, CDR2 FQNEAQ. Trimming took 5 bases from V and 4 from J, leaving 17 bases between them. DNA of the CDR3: TGTGCCAGCAGCCCTGGGGTAGGAGATGGAGAGACCCAGTACTTC. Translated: CASSPGVGDGETQYF.

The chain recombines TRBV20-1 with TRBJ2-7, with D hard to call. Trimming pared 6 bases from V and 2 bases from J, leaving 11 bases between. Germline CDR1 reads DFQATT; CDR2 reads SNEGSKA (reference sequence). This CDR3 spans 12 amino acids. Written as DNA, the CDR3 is TGCAGTGCAGGCAGGACGACCTACGAGCAGTACTTC. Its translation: CSAGRTTYEQYF.

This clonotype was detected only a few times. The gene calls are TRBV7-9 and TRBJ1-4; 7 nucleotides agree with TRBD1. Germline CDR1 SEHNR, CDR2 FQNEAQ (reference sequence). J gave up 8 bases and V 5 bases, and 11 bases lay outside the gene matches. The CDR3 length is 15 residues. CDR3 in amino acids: CASSPVVTGEEKLFF. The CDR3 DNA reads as TGTGCCAGCAGCCCCGTCGTCACAGGGGAGGAAAAACTGTTTTTT.

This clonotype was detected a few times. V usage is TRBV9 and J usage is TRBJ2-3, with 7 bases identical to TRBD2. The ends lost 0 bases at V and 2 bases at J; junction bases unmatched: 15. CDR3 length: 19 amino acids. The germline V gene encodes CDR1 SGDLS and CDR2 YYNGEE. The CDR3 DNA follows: TGTGCCAGCAGCGTAGAGAGCGGGGCCGCGGAGGGTCTCACAGATACGCAGTATTTT. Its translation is CASSVESGAAEGLTDTQYF. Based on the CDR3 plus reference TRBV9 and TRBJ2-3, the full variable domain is DSGVTQTPKHLITATGQRVTLRCSPRSGDLSVYWYQQSLDQGLQFLIQYYNGEERAKGNILERFSAQQFPDLHSELNLSSLELGDSALYFCASSVESGAAEGLTDTQYFGPGTRLTVL.

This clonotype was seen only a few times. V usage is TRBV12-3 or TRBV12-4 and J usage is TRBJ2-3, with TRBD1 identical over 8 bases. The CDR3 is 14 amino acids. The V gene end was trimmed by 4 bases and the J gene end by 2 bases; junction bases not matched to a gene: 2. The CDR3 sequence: CASSWTGFTDTQYF. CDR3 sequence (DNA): TGTGCCAGCAGTTGGACAGGGTTCACAGATACGCAGTATTTT.

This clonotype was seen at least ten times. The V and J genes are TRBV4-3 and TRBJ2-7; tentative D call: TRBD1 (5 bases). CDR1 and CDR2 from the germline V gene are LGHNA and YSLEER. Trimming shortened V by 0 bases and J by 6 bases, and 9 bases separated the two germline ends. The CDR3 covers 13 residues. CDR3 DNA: TGCGCCAGCAGCCAAGATGCAGGGTTCGAGCAGTACTTC. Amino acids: CASSQDAGFEQYF.

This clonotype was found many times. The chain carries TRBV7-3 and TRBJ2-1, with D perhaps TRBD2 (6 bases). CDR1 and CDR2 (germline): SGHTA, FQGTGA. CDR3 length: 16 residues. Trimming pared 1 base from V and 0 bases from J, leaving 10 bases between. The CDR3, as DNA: TGTGCCAGCAGCTTAAGCGGGATCAGCTCCTACAATGAGCAGTTCTTC. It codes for CASSLSGISSYNEQFF.

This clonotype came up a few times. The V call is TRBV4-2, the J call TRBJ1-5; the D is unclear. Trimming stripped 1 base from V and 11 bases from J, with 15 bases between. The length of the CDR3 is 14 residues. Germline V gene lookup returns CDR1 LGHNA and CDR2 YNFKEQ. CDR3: CASSQAGSHISQHF. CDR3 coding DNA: TGTGCCAGCAGCCAAGCAGGATCCCACATTTCCCAGCATTTT.

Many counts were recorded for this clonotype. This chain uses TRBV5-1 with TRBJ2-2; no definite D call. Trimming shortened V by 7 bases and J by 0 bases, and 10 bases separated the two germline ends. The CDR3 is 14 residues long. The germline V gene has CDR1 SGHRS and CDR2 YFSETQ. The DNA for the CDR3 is TGCGCCAGCCTCAAATACGCGAACACCGGGGAGCTGTTTTTT. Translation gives CASLKYANTGELFF.

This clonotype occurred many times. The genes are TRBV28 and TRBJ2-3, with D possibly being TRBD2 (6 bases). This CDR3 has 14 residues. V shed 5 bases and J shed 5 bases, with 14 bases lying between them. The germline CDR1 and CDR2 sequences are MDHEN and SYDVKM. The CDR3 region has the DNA TGTGCCAGCAGTCTGGGCGGGATCGGAGATACGCAGTATTTT. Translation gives CASSLGGIGDTQYF.

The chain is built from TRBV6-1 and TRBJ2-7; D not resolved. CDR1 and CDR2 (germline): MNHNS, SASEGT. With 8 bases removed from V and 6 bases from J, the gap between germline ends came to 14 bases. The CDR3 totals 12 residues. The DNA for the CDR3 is TGTGCCAGCGGCGAGACTCCCATCGAGCAGTACTTC. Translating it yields CASGETPIEQYF.

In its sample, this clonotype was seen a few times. The CDR3 DNA is TGCAGTGCTAGAGGGGGCGCGGCCCCAGAGACCCAGTACTTC. This translates into CSARGGAAPETQYF. The V call is TRBV20-1, the J call TRBJ2-5, with a weak D call TRBD1 (5 bases). Trimming took off 1 base at V and 4 bases at J, with 13 bases between the two ends. The germline V gene encodes CDR1 DFQATT and CDR2 SNEGSKA (reference sequence). CDR3 length equals 14 residues.

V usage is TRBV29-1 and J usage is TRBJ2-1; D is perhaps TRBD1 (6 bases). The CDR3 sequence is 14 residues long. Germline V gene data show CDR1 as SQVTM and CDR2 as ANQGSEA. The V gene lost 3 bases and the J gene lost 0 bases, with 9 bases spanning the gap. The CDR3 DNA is TGCAGCGTTGAGGGGGCCAGCTCCTACAATGAGCAGTTCTTC. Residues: CSVEGASSYNEQFF.

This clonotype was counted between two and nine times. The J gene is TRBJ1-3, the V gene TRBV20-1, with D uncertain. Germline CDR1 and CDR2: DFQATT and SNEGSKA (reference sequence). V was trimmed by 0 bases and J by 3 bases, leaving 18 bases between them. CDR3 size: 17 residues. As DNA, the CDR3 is TGCAGTGCTAGAGATTCAAGAACTGCTCATCATGGAAACACCATATATTTT. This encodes CSARDSRTAHHGNTIYF.

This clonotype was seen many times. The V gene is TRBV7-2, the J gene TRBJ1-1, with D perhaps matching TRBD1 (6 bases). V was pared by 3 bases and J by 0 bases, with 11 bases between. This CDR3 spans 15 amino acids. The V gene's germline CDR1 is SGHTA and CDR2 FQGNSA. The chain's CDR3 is CASSLQGRMNTEAFF. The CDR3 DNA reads TGTGCCAGCAGCTTGCAGGGGAGGATGAACACTGAAGCTTTCTTT.

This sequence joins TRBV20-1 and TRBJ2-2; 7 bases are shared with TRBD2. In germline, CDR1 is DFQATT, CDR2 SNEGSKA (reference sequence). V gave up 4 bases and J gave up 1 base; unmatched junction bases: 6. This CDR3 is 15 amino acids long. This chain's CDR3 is CSATPSGKNTGELFF. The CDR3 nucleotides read TGCAGTGCTACGCCCAGCGGGAAGAACACCGGGGAGCTGTTTTTT.

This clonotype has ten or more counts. This chain's CDR3 is CSVSQDTQYF. The CDR3 region has the DNA TGCAGCGTTAGTCAAGATACGCAGTATTTT. The chain combines TRBV29-1 with TRBJ2-3; D ambiguous. The CDR3 loop spans 10 amino acids. Trimming took 5 bases from V and 5 from J, leaving 5 bases between them. Germline-derived CDR1 and CDR2 are SQVTM and ANQGSEA.